This note documents a single TCR beta chain sequence. This record comes from a study of blood T cell repertoires in COVID-19. Study information: Whether acute or convalescent, the COVID-19 samples came from the United States, Italy and Spain. From T cells, B-cell-depleted T cells, or PBMCs came the material, which was cDNA or gDNA.

Original data processing: Nucleated cell counts were estimated from reference gene primer amplification. The protocol was immunoSEQ multiplex PCR, while the TCRdb copy is restricted to in-frame clones and leaves out a portion. Clonal size and the V and J genes are those of that table, whereas D and trimming came from the DNA. This table holds under 100,000 clones, more than 85% found once. The CDR3 is 13 amino acids. The V gene's germline CDR1 is MNHEY and CDR2 SVGAGI. The J segment lost 7 bases and the V segment lost 6 bases, leaving 8 bases of the junction unmatched. The specimen sequenced was peripheral blood. The TCR originated in a man aged 35 to 55 with acute or convalescent COVID-19. V is TRBV6-5 and J is TRBJ1-1; TRBD1 aligns across 7 bases. CDR3 sequence reads: CASSRTPGGEAFF. CDR3 in DNA: TGTGCCAGCAGCCGTACCCCAGGGGGTGAAGCTTTCTTT.